This T cell receptor beta chain originates from a study of T cells after yellow fever vaccination. This clonotype was recorded a few times. V lost 0 bases and J 8 bases, leaving 7 bases between the germline ends. Germline V lookup: CDR1 LGHNA, CDR2 YSLEER. The CDR3 covers 13 residues. TCRdb redid the calling of the 5' RACE reads with MiXCR, one entry per CDR3 protein. Here the sample spans 450,000 to 650,000 distinct CDR3 sequences, roughly a fifth being singletons. Sample: PBMCs, taken about 20 days after the first yellow fever vaccination. The clonotype comes from a man aged 18 to 29 who received the YFV17D yellow fever vaccine. The chain links TRBV4-3 to TRBJ1-4; D not certain. CDR3 region: CASSQDHAEKLFF. The DNA for the CDR3 is TGCGCCAGCAGCCAAGATCACGCAGAAAAACTGTTTTTT.